This T cell receptor beta chain emerged from a study of graft-versus-host responses after intestinal transplantation (dated by TCRdb to the early 2020s). As for the study more broadly: Multivisceral, liver-intestinal, or isolated intestinal transplants were received by the recipients. Every recipient was given anti-thymocyte globulin induction, followed by about three years of maintenance tacrolimus and steroids. Graft-versus-host and host-versus-graft alloreactive T cell clones were tracked in the graft, circulation and bone marrow after intestinal transplantation using bulk TCR-beta CDR3 sequencing. To identify alloreactive clones, pre-transplant mixed lymphocyte reaction products were sequenced and compared with unstimulated pre-transplant donor and recipient T cells. The cohort enrolled about 23 intestinal transplant recipients, one of whom was a retransplant, and a few patients without pretransplant specimens were excluded. Donor T cell macrochimerism was defined as a peak of at least 4% donor T cells among recipient peripheral blood mononuclear cells. Samples from a few later patients were sequenced in-house on an Illumina MiSeq with MiXCR processing rather than by the commercial service. Findings and caveats that apply to the study as a whole: Early after transplant, peak levels of circulating GvH clones were found to be associated with declines in HvG clones. High GvH to HvG T cell clonal ratios were observed in the allografts of patients with donor T cell macrochimerism. GvH clones were detected in recipient bone marrow, and some of these GvH clones were observed earlier in ileal mucosa or blood, consistent with an intestinal mucosal origin. The conclusions were limited by the relatively low number and heterogeneity of the intestinal transplant patients.

The sample's time point label, decoded: cells obtained before transplantation from donor or recipient. CD3+CD4+ and CD3+CD8+ populations were FACS-sorted from unstimulated pre-transplant donor and recipient cells taken from spleen or lymph nodes. To prepare the library, the immunoSEQ multiplex PCR assay was applied. In most patients, genomic DNA was isolated using the Qiagen DNeasy Blood and Tissue Kit and sent frozen to Adaptive Biotechnologies for TCR sequencing. For most patients, high-throughput TCR-beta CDR3 sequencing of genomic DNA was performed by Adaptive Biotechnologies. The source study handled its data this way. Adaptive's ImmunoSEQ software supplied the TCR sequencing data for around 19 patients, while MiXCR and VDJtools were used to process a few other patients. To correct CD4 versus CD8 sorting errors, any sequence found in both subsets at a frequency ratio below 5:1 was removed. Because the origin of CDR3 nucleotide sequences shared between donor and recipient could not be assigned, those sequences were removed. At least 2-fold expansion over unstimulated cells and a minimum CFSE-low frequency of 0.002% (template counts) or 0.001% (read counts) were required for clones to be classified as alloreactive. Mappable clones were those detected in sequenced pre-transplant spleen, lymph node, or MLR CFSE-low populations of the donor or recipient. Cumulative frequency of alloreactive clones was calculated as a percentage of all sequences weighted by copy number. TCRdb re-hosts the immuneACCESS table, in-frame sequences only. Its copies lack some clones; in the studies checked, an unresolved V gene accounts for under half of them, and the cause for the rest is not known. V and J calls plus clone size are reproduced from that table; the DNA served to infer D and trimming. Counted in this sample were about 120,000 clones; 85% to 95% of them appeared once. The ten largest account for 3% to 3.5% of the sample.

Turning to this clone: The clone's antigen remains unknown. No base qualities exist here, and no much larger clone lies one base off it.

V lost 1 base and J lost 4 bases; the stretch between them is 5 bases long. The germline V gene encodes CDR1 MDHEN and CDR2 SYDVKM. From the cysteine up to the phenylalanine, the CDR3 has a length of 12 residues. The sequence is cut down to CDR3 DNA, 36 bases in frame from base 1. The sequencing used unstimulated CD8+ T cells sorted from spleen or lymph node cells, collected before intestinal transplant. Recombination joined TRBV28 with TRBJ2-7, with the identity of the D gene unclear. The TCR was taken from a human donor who received an intestinal transplant. The nucleotide sequence is TGTGCCAGCAGTTTATCGAGGTACGAGCAGTACTTC. This codes for CASSLSRYEQYF.